This TCR beta chain was found in a study of Ad26.COV2.S vaccination and SARS-CoV-2 variants. Overall study context: Dosing was one shot or two shots 56 days apart. Study-wide results and caveats: Using TCR breadth and depth analyses may have led to underestimated total T cell responses.

The protocol was immunoSEQ multiplex PCR, while the TCRdb copy is restricted to in-frame clones and leaves out a portion. Among some 290,000 clones listed, around 81% were seen once. Treatment of the sample: around 19 received Ad26.COV2.S at low or high dose, single or two shots; five or six received placebo; per-sample allocation not given. Sampling happened 63 days after the first vaccine or placebo injection. An adult of 18-55 years in Boston served as donor. Germline values: CDR1 SGHTA, CDR2 FQGNSA. CDR3 length: 15 amino acids. V lost 1 base and J 5 bases, leaving 15 bases between the germline ends. As concerns this clone: Its antigen is unknown.

The sequenced sample was peripheral blood, obtained in a trial of Ad26.COV2.S vaccine versus placebo. The chain uses TRBV7-2 and TRBJ2-7; a weak D match, TRBD2 (6 bases). This TCR was recovered from a person aged 18-65 years who received the Ad26.COV2.S COVID-19 vaccine or a placebo. Here the CDR3 reads CASSLGYGSFDEQYF. The CDR3, as DNA: TGTGCCAGCAGCTTAGGATACGGGAGTTTCGACGAGCAGTACTTC. Drawing the rest from reference TRBV7-2 and TRBJ2-7, the complete variable domain is GAGVSQSPSNKVTEKGKDVELRCDPISGHTALYWYRQSLGQGLEFLIYFQGNSAPDKSGLPSDRFSAERTGGSVSTLTIQRTQQEDSAVYLCASSLGYGSFDEQYFGPGTRLTVT.